The 6 T cell receptor beta chains below come from one sample, sequenced in a study of T cells in Graves' hyperthyroidism and ophthalmopathy. It was RNA transcripts that yielded the amplified TCR beta CDR3 regions. In the first-round RT-PCR of the TCR CDR3, the HTBI primer set was used. TCRdb passed the multiplex PCR reads through MiXCR, listing each CDR3 protein once. This sample carries roughly 520,000 distinct CDR3 sequences, approximately 25% of them seen once, and the ten largest clones take approximately 10%. The material sequenced was blood. These receptors all stem from a woman in her 30s with Graves' ophthalmopathy.

This clonotype was observed once. This chain uses TRBV13 with TRBJ2-7, with TRBD2 matching over 11 bases. The ends lost 0 bases at V and 3 bases at J; junction bases unmatched: 10. CDR1 and CDR2 from the germline V gene are PRHDT and FYEKMQ (reference sequence). CDR3 length equals 18 residues. The CDR3 bases are TGTGCCAGCAGCTTAGGACCACTAGCGGGAGCGTCGGACTACGAGCAGTACTTC. Protein product: CASSLGPLAGASDYEQYF. Complete variable domain (other parts from reference TRBV13 and TRBJ2-7): AAGVIQSPRHLIKEKRETATLKCYPIPRHDTVYWYQQGPGQDPQFLISFYEKMQSDKGSIPDRFSAQQFSDYHSELNMSSLELGDSALYFCASSLGPLAGASDYEQYFGPGTRLTVT.

Many counts were recorded for this clonotype. V is TRBV6-2 or TRBV6-3 and J is TRBJ1-1, with D unclear. Germline CDR1 MNHEY, CDR2 SVGEGT. The V gene lost 5 bases and the J gene lost 1 base, with 8 bases spanning the gap. CDR3 length equals 13 residues. CDR3 in DNA: TGTGCCAGCAGTCTTTTCCGGAACACTGAAGCTTTCTTT. It yields the protein CASSLFRNTEAFF.

This sequence joins TRBV4-1 and TRBJ2-7; the match to TRBD1 covers 7 bases. The CDR3 length is 17 residues. Trimming took 3 bases from V and 1 from J; bases not matched to a gene: 12. Germline loops: CDR1 MGHRA, CDR2 YSYEKL. CDR3 in DNA: TGCGCCAGCAGCCAGACAGACAGGGTTGGAAGGTCCTACGAGCAGTACTTC. Translated: CASSQTDRVGRSYEQYF.

The table lists this clonotype with many counts. The J gene is TRBJ2-5, the V gene TRBV28; 9 positions match TRBD1. V was clipped by 6 bases and J by 0 bases; unmatched bases: 5. CDR3 length: 15 amino acids. Germline V gives CDR1 MDHEN, CDR2 SYDVKM. CDR3 sequence (DNA): TGTGCCAGCAGCCGGGGACAGGGAAACCAAGAGACCCAGTACTTC. Translation: CASSRGQGNQETQYF.

The rearrangement joins TRBV4-1 to TRBJ1-1, with D hard to call. Germline V gene data show CDR1 as MGHRA and CDR2 as YSYEKL. Trimming pared 0 bases from V and 1 base from J, leaving 9 bases between. The CDR3 is made up of 15 amino acids. The CDR3 bases are TGCGCCAGCAGCCAAGACATTCCGGGGAACACTGAAGCTTTCTTT. It yields the protein CASSQDIPGNTEAFF.

The chain joins TRBV2 to TRBJ2-3, with TRBD1 as a possible D gene (5 bases). CDR3 size: 15 residues. V dropped 3 bases and J dropped 2 bases, with 12 bases sitting between them. Germline loops: CDR1 SNHLY, CDR2 FYNNEI. Here the CDR3 reads CASSDPRQHTDTQYF. The DNA of the CDR3 is TGTGCCAGCAGTGACCCCCGACAGCACACAGATACGCAGTATTTT.